This T cell receptor (beta chain) derives from a study of Graves' ophthalmopathy and Graves' hyperthyroidism. In the study overall: Peripheral blood was collected at initial diagnosis, before any treatment.

V gave up 6 bases and J gave up 0 bases, with 18 bases separating them. Germline V gene sequence: CDR1 DFQATT, CDR2 SNEGSKA (reference sequence). The CDR3 sequence is 15 residues long. For repertoire sequencing, the TCR beta CDR3 regions were amplified from RNA transcripts. Second-round multiplex PCR followed a first-round RT-PCR using HTBI primers. One entry per CDR3 protein, called by TCRdb with MiXCR from the multiplex PCR reads. Here the sample spans about 400,000 distinct CDR3 sequences, around 16% being singletons. Uncontrolled infections, other autoimmune diseases, pregnancy or lactation barred patients from enrollment. Orbital computed tomography, together with clinical symptoms, serum thyroxine, TRAb and thyroid ultrasound, was used for diagnosis. This clonotype was counted many times.

The J gene is TRBJ2-7, the V gene TRBV20-1; D is unclear. The sequence was collected from a woman aged 18-29 years with Graves' ophthalmopathy. The sequenced sample consisted of peripheral blood. The CDR3 DNA follows: TGCAGTGCCCCCGCGCTTGTCGACCCCTCCTACGAGCAGTACTTC. Translating gives CSAPALVDPSYEQYF.